The 9 T cell receptor beta chains below were found in one sample sequenced in a study of T cells after yellow fever vaccination. TCRdb independently ran MiXCR on the 5' RACE reads; one entry per CDR3 protein. This repertoire shows some 260,000 distinct CDR3 sequences, about 5.2% found once; its top ten account for around 3.3%. Source: CD4+ T cells sorted from PBMCs, taken on the day of the yellow fever booster vaccination. The receptors shown here come from a man in his late teens or twenties who received the YFV17D yellow fever vaccine.

This chain joins TRBV11-2 and TRBJ2-7; TRBD2 matches 8 bases. CDR3 length: 15 residues. V lost 4 bases to trimming and J lost 0 bases; unmatched junction nucleotides: 5. Per the germline V gene, CDR1 is SGHAT and CDR2 is FQNNGV. The CDR3 is CASSWVAGNSYEQYF. DNA for the CDR3: TGTGCCAGCAGCTGGGTAGCGGGGAACTCCTACGAGCAGTACTTC.

The rearrangement uses TRBV14 and TRBJ2-3, with D perhaps given as TRBD1 or TRBD2 (6 bases each). CDR1 and CDR2 (germline): SGHDN, FVKESK. V lost 5 bases to trimming and J lost 6 bases, with 12 bases between them. This CDR3 contains 13 residues. The CDR3 loop is CASSYWGADTQYF. CDR3 coding DNA: TGTGCCAGCAGCTACTGGGGGGCGGATACGCAGTATTTT.

This sequence joins TRBV5-1 and TRBJ1-1; TRBD1 matches 9 bases. CDR1 is SGHRS and CDR2 is YFSETQ in the germline V gene. This CDR3 has 16 residues. The junction had 8 bases not matched to a gene; V was cut back by 4 bases and J by 1 base. As DNA, the CDR3 is TGCGCCAGCAGCCGGGACAGGGTTCACGGGAACACTGAAGCTTTCTTT. The encoded protein is CASSRDRVHGNTEAFF.

This clonotype has just a few counts. The J gene is TRBJ2-3, the V gene TRBV2, with TRBD2 identical over 11 bases. From germline, CDR1 is SNHLY and CDR2 FYNNEI. CDR3 length equals 15 residues. With 6 bases clipped from V and 4 bases from J, the junction kept 6 bases outside the gene matches. This chain's CDR3 is CASRLLAGGPDTQYF. The CDR3 DNA follows: TGTGCCAGCAGGCTCTTAGCGGGGGGGCCAGATACGCAGTATTTT.

This clonotype was counted ten times or more. The rearrangement uses TRBV29-1 and TRBJ2-1; D ambiguous. V was shortened by 6 bases and J by 4 bases, with 13 bases between the two germline ends. CDR1 is SQVTM and CDR2 is ANQGSEA in the germline V gene. CDR3 length: 13 amino acids. CDR3 sequence: CSVRDPSYNEQFF. Here the CDR3 DNA reads TGCAGCGTCCGAGACCCTAGTTACAATGAGCAGTTCTTC.

This clonotype has a handful of counts. The chain uses TRBV19 and TRBJ1-1, with D perhaps matching TRBD1 (5 bases). CDR1 is LNHDA and CDR2 is SQIVND in the germline V gene (reference sequence). The CDR3 contains 13 residues. V shed 11 bases and J shed 1 base, with 14 bases lying between them. The CDR3, as DNA: TGTGCCGCATCCGACCAGGGGAACACTGAAGCTTTCTTT. Its protein product is CAASDQGNTEAFF.

The chain has TRBV20-1 and TRBJ1-1; D not certain. The CDR3 has 11 amino acids. Trimming removed 4 bases at V and 0 bases at J, with 3 bases between. Germline lookup yields CDR1 DFQATT and CDR2 SNEGSKA (reference sequence). CDR3 sequence (DNA): TGCAGTGCTAAGATGAACACTGAAGCTTTCTTT. Translating gives CSAKMNTEAFF.

A remark on this clonotype: Mismatch with germline at one junction end may stem from a read error. The V and J genes are TRBV12-3 or TRBV12-4 and TRBJ2-3; TRBD2 matches 7 bases. The CDR3 totals 13 residues. The CDR3 coding sequence is TGTGCCACCAAGGGAGGGCTCACACATACGCAGTATTTT. This sequence encodes CATKGGLTHTQYF.

This clonotype showed up just a few times. The rearrangement joins TRBV6-4 to TRBJ2-1; D might be TRBD1 or TRBD2, each matching 5 bases. The germline gives CDR1 MRHNA, CDR2 SNTAGT. CDR3 length: 15 residues. The V end lost 8 bases, the J end lost 4 bases, and 18 bases lay between the germline ends. Here the CDR3 DNA reads TGTGCCAGCGCCCGAGATGGGGGTCATTACAATGAGCAGTTCTTC. It yields the protein CASARDGGHYNEQFF.